This T cell receptor (beta chain) was sequenced in a study of tumor and adjacent non-tumor tissue in lung cancer. Germline V gives CDR1 DFQATT, CDR2 SNEGSKA (reference sequence). This CDR3 has 11 amino acids. V shed 7 bases and J shed 0 bases, with 6 bases lying between them. No cell sorting was done before RNA was extracted from the tissue. More than 3 cm separated this lung sample from the edge of the tumor. The table lists this clonotype with a few counts. A modified ARM-PCR protocol with three rounds of nested PCR amplified TCRbeta. TCRdb reanalysed the multiplex PCR reads using MiXCR and keeps one entry per CDR3 protein. The table includes about 50,000 distinct CDR3 sequences, about 70% detected once.

This clonotype was sampled from a woman aged 55 to 70 with non-small cell lung cancer. The genes are TRBV20-1 and TRBJ2-5; no clear D. Sequenced sample: distant non-tumor lung tissue. CDR3 coding DNA: TGCAGTGGGGCCAACCAAGAGACCCAGTACTTC. This gives the protein CSGANQETQYF.